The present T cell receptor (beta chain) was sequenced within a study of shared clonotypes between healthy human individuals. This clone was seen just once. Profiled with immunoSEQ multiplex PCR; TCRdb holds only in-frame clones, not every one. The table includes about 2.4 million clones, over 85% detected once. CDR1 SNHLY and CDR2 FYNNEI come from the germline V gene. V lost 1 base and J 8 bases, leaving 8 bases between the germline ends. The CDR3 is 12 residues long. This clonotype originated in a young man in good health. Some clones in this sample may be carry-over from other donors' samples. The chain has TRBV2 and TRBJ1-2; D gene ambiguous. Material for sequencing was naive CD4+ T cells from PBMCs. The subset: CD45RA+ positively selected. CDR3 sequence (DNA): TGTGCCAGCAGTGAAGTGGTGGGAGGCTACACCTTC. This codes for CASSEVVGGYTF.